The next 8 T cell receptor beta chains were all read from a single sample in a study of CXCR3-negative and CXCR3-positive naive CD8 T cells. The authors made the TRB cDNA libraries by 5' RACE using UMI labels. TCRdb reworked the 5' RACE reads into one entry per CDR3 protein, no DNA. Its table lists roughly 70,000 distinct CDR3 sequences. The sample consisted of naive CXCR3- CD8+ T cells from blood. Described subset: CD45RO-CCR7+CD27+CD95- naive CD8+ T cells lacking CXCR3 (TNR3-). These receptor sequences come from a human donor in good health. Some clones in this sample may be carry-over from other donors' samples.

This rearrangement joins TRBV6-5 to TRBJ1-4. From germline, CDR1 is MNHEY and CDR2 SVGAGI. This CDR3 comprises 16 residues. This CDR3 reads CASSAFLGTTNEKLFF.

The rearrangement links TRBV28 to TRBJ2-7; TCRdb gives TRBD2 as the D gene, but with no DNA this cannot be confirmed. This CDR3 has 13 amino acids. Germline CDR1 and CDR2: MDHEN and SYDVKM. CDR3 amino acids: CASRLTSGSLQYF.

The rearrangement joins TRBV6-5 to TRBJ2-1; with no DNA, the TCRdb D assignment of TRBD2 cannot be verified. The CDR3 loop spans 19 amino acids. Germline CDR1 is MNHEY and CDR2 is SVGAGI. This CDR3 reads CASSYSRGGERGAYNEQFF.

V and J are TRBV10-3 and TRBJ2-5; the TRBD2 assignment by TCRdb is unverifiable without DNA. The CDR3 is 13 residues long. Germline V gene sequence: CDR1 ENHRY, CDR2 SYGVKD. The CDR3 sequence: CAISDGMEETQYF.

The V call is TRBV2, the J call TRBJ2-1; TCRdb's D call, TRBD1, is unchecked because there is no DNA. Germline-derived CDR1 and CDR2 are SNHLY and FYNNEI. CDR3 length: 16 amino acids. The CDR3: CASSEAPGVSYNEQFF.

This chain uses TRBV5-6 with TRBJ2-7; there is no DNA to check the TCRdb D call of TRBD1. Germline loops: CDR1 SGHDT, CDR2 YYEEEE. The CDR3 covers 16 residues. The chain's CDR3 is CASSLVPGQGVHEQYF.

The V gene is TRBV3-1, the J gene TRBJ2-5; the TRBD1 assignment by TCRdb is unverifiable without DNA. This CDR3 spans 15 amino acids. Germline V gene sequence: CDR1 LGHDT, CDR2 YNNKEL (reference sequence). Here the CDR3 reads CASSQDLREHETQYF.

The chain links TRBV12-3 or TRBV12-4 to TRBJ2-3; the TRBD1 assignment by TCRdb is unverifiable without DNA. CDR3 size: 15 residues. CDR3 amino acids: CASSSLLTPADTQYF.